The source of this T cell receptor (beta chain) is a study of T cell responses to AZD1222 COVID-19 vaccine. V lost 3 bases to trimming and J lost 3 bases; unmatched junction nucleotides: 2. Germline V CDR1 and CDR2: LGHDT, YNNKEL (reference sequence). The CDR3 spans 14 residues. This clone appeared once. TCRdb's table, derived via immunoSEQ multiplex PCR, lists solely in-frame clones and lacks some. The sample lists over 100,000 clones; 90% to 95% were seen once. The material was peripheral blood, obtained on day 0 of AZD1222 vaccination. The chain combines TRBV3-1 (or the pseudogene TRBV3-2) with TRBJ1-2; 9 bases match TRBD1. This clonotype was sampled from an adult in good health. Here the CDR3 reads CASSHGQGYYGYTF. CDR3 bases: TGTGCCAGCAGCCACGGACAGGGGTACTATGGCTACACCTTC.